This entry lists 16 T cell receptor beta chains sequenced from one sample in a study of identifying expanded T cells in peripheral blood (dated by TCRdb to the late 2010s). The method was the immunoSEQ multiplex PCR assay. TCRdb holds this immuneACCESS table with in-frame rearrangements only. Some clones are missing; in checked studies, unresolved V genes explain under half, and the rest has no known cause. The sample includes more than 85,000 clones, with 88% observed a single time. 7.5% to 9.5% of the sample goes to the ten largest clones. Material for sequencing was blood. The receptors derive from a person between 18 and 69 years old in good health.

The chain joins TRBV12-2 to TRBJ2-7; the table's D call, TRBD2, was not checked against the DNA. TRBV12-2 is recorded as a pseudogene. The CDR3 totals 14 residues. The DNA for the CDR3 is TGTGCAAGTCGCTTAGGCCCCGAGGGCTACGAGCAGTACTTC. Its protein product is CASRLGPEGYEQYF.

The CDR3 bases are TGTGCCAGCAGTCCCCCTACCGGTAAGAACAATGAGCAGTTCTTC. Its protein product is CASSPPTGKNNEQFF. The chain uses TRBV28 and TRBJ2-1; D is unclear. Trimming stripped 5 bases from V and 5 bases from J, with 16 bases between. Looked up from germline, CDR1 is MDHEN and CDR2 is SYDVKM. The CDR3 totals 15 residues.

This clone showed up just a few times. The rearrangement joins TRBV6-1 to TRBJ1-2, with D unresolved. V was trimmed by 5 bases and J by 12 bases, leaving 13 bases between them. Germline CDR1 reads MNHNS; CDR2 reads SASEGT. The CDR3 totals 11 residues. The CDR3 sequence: CASSLYRNHTF. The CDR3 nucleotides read TGTGCCAGCAGTCTATATCGGAACCACACCTTC.

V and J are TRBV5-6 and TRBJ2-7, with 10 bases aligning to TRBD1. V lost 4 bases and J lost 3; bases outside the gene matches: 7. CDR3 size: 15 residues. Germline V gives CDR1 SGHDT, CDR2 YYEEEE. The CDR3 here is CASSPGQGRVYEQYF. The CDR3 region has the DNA TGTGCCAGCAGCCCGGGACAGGGGAGGGTCTACGAGCAGTACTTC.

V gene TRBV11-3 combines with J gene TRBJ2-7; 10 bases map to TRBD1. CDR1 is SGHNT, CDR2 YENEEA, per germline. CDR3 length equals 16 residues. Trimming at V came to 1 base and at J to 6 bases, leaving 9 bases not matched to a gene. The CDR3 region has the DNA TGTGCCAGCAGCTTAGCCAGCTCGACAGGGGGCGGCGAGCAGTACTTC. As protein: CASSLASSTGGGEQYF.

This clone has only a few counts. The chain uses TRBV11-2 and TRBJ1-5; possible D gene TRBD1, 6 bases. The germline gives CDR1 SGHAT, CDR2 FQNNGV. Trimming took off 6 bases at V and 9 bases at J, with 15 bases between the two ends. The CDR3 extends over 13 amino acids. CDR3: CASSQQGPGPQHF. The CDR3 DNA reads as TGTGCCAGCAGTCAACAGGGTCCGGGGCCCCAGCATTTT. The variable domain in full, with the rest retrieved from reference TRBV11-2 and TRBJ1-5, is EAGVAQSPRYKIIEKRQSVAFWCNPISGHATLYWYQQILGQGPKLLIQFQNNGVVDDSQLPKDRFSAERLKGVDSTLKIQPAKLEDSAVYLCASSQQGPGPQHFGDGTRLSIL.

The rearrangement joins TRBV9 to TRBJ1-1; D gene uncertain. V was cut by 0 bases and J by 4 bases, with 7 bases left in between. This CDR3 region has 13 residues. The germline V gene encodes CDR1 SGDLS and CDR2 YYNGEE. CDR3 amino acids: CASSVASFTEAFF. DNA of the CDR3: TGTGCCAGCAGCGTAGCTTCTTTCACTGAAGCTTTCTTT.

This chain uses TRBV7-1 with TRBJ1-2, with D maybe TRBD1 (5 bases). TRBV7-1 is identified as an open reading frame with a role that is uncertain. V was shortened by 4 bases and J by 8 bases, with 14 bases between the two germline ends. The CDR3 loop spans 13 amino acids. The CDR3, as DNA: TGTGCCAGCAGCTTTGGACACCATGAAGGCTACACCTTC. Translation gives CASSFGHHEGYTF.

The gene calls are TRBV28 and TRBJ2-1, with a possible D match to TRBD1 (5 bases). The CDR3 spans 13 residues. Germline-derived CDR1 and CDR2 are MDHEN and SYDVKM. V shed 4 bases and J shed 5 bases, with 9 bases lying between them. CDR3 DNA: TGTGCCAGCAGTTCCCAGGACAACAATGAGCAGTTCTTC. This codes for CASSSQDNNEQFF. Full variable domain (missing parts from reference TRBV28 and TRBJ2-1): DVKVTQSSRYLVKRTGEKVFLECVQDMDHENMFWYRQDPGLGLRLIYFSYDVKMKEKGDIPEGYSVSREKKERFSLILESASTNQTSMYLCASSSQDNNEQFFGPGTRLTVL.

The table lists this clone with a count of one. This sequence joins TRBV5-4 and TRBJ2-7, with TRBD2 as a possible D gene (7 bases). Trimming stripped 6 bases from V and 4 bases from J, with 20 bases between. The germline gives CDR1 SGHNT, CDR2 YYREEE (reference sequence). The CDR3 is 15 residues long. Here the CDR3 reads CASTPGAGETYEQYF. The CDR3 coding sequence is TGTGCCAGCACCCCGGGGGCGGGAGAAACTTACGAGCAGTACTTC. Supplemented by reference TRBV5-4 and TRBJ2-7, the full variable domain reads ETGVTQSPTHLIKTRGQQVTLRCSSQSGHNTVSWYQQALGQGPQFIFQYYREEENGRGNFPPRFSGLQFPNYSSELNVNALELDDSALYLCASTPGAGETYEQYFGPGTRLTVT.

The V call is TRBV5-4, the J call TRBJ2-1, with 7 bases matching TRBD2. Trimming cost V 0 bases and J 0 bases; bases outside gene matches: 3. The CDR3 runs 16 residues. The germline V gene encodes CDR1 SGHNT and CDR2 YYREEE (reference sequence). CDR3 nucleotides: TGTGCCAGCAGCTTGGGCGGGGGAAGCTCCTACAATGAGCAGTTCTTC. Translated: CASSLGGGSSYNEQFF. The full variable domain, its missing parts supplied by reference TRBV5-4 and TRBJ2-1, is ETGVTQSPTHLIKTRGQQVTLRCSSQSGHNTVSWYQQALGQGPQFIFQYYREEENGRGNFPPRFSGLQFPNYSSELNVNALELDDSALYLCASSLGGGSSYNEQFFGPGTRLTVL.

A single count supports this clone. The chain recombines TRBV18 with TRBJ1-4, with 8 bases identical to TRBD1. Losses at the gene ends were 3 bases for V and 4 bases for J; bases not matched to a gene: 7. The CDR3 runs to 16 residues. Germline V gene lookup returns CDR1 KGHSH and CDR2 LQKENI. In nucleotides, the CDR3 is TGTGCCAGCTCACCCCTGGACAGGGACGGTAATGAAAAACTGTTTTTT. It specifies CASSPLDRDGNEKLFF. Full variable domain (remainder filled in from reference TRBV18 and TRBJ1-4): NAGVMQNPRHLVRRRGQEARLRCSPMKGHSHVYWYRQLPEEGLKFMVYLQKENIIDESGMPKERFSAEFPKEGPSILRIQQVVRGDSAAYFCASSPLDRDGNEKLFFGSGTQLSVL.

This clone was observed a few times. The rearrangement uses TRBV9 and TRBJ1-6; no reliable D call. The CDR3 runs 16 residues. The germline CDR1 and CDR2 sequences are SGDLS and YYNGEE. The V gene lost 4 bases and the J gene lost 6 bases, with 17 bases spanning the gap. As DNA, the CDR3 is TGTGCCAGCAGCACACGGTCAGAGATCGGTAATTCACCCCTCCACTTT. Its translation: CASSTRSEIGNSPLHF.

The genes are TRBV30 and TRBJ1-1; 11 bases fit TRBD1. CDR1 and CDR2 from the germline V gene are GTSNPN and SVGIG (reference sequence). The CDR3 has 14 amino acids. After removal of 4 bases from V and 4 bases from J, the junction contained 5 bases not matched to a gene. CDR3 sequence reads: CAWTTGTGGTEAFF. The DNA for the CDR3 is TGTGCCTGGACTACCGGGACAGGGGGCACTGAAGCTTTCTTT. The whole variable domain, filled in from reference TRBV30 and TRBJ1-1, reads SQTIHQWPATLVQPVGSPLSLECTVEGTSNPNLYWYRQAAGRGLQLLFYSVGIGQISSEVPQNLSASRPQDRQFILSSKKLLLSDSGFYLCAWTTGTGGTEAFFGQGTRLTVV.

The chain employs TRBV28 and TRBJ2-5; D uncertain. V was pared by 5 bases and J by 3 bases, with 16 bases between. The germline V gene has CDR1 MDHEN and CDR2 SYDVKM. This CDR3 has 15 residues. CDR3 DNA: TGTGCCAGCAGTCCCGACCAGCCAGTGGAAGAGACCCAGTACTTC. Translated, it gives CASSPDQPVEETQYF.

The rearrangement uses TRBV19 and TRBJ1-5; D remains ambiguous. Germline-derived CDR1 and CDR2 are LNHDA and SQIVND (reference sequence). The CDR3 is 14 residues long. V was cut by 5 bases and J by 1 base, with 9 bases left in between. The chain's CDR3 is CASSHDRSNQPQHF. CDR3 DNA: TGTGCCAGTAGTCACGATAGGAGCAATCAGCCCCAGCATTTT.